The text below deals with one TCR beta chain. What it binds is not known. Using immunoSEQ multiplex PCR, the repertoire was profiled, and TCRdb retains in-frame clones only, with some absent. The sample consists of roughly 25,000 clones, 70% to 90% of them appearing once. The data derive from a study of T cells in localized non-small cell lung cancer. The CDR3 loop spans 13 amino acids. The germline V and J ends were trimmed by 8 bases and 2 bases, with 10 bases remaining between them. Per germline, CDR1 MNHEY and CDR2 SVGAGI. Study-wide points: Because researchers sequenced only one region of the tumor, heterogeneity is still possible. Uninvolved adjacent lung had higher T cell clonality than tumor and all other tissues. Longer overall survival was linked to higher blood T cell density. Adjacent lung exhibited a median of about 50 among the 100 most abundant tumor clones.

The rearrangement uses TRBV6-5 and TRBJ1-3, with D possibly TRBD1 on 5 matching bases. The receptor's source is a man aged 40-75 years with stage II lung adenocarcinoma. The starting material was PBMCs, obtained before any cancer treatment. The CDR3 reads CASWGFPGNTIYF. CDR3 bases: TGTGCCAGCTGGGGGTTCCCTGGAAACACCATATATTTT.